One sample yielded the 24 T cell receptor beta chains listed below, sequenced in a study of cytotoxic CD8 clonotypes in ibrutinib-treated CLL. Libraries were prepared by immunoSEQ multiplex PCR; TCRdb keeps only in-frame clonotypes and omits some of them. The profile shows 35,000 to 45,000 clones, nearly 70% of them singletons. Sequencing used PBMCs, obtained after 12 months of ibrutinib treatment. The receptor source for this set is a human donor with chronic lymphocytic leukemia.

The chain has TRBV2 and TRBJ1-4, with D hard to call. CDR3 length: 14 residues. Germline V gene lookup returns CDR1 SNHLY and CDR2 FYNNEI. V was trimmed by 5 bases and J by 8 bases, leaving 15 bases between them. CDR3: CASSPRPVMEKLFF. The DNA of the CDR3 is TGTGCCAGCAGTCCCCGGCCGGTTATGGAAAAACTGTTTTTT. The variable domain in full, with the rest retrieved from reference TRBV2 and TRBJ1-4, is EPEVTQTPSHQVTQMGQEVILRCVPISNHLYFYWYRQILGQKVEFLVSFYNNEISEKSEIFDDQFSVERPDGSNFTLKIRSTKLEDSAMYFCASSPRPVMEKLFFGSGTQLSVL.

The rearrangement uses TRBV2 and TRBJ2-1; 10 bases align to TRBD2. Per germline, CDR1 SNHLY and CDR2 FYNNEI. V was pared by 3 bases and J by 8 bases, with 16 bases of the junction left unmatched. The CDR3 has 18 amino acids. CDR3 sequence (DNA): TGTGCCAGCAGTGATATCCACCTAGCGGGAGTCCCACAGGATGAGCAGTTCTTC. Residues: CASSDIHLAGVPQDEQFF.

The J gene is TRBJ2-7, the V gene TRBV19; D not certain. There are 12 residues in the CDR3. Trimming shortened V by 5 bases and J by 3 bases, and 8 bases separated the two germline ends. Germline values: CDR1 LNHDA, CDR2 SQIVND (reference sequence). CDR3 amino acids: CASSADGYEQYF. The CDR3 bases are TGTGCCAGTAGTGCGGACGGCTACGAGCAGTACTTC.

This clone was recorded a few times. In DNA, the CDR3 is TGTGCCAGCAGCTTGGGGGATTCCCCATTTGGGGGCTACACCTTC. Residues: CASSLGDSPFGGYTF. The J gene is TRBJ1-2, the V gene TRBV5-4; D unclear. CDR1 is SGHNT, CDR2 YYREEE, per germline (reference sequence). This CDR3 has 15 residues. V was shortened by 0 bases and J by 8 bases, with 17 bases between the two germline ends.

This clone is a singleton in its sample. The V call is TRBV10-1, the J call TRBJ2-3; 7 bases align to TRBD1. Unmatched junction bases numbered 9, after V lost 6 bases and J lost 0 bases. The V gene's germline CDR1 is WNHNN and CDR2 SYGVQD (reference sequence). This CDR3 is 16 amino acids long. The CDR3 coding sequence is TGCGCCAGCAGGGTTAAGGGACAGCAGAGCACAGATACGCAGTATTTT. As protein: CASRVKGQQSTDTQYF.

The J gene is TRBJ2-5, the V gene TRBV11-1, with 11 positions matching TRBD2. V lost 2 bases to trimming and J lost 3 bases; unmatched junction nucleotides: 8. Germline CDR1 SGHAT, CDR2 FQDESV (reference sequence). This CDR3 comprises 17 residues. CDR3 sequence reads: CASSLPTSGRRKETQYF. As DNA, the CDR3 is TGTGCCAGCAGCTTACCAACTAGCGGGAGAAGGAAAGAGACCCAGTACTTC.

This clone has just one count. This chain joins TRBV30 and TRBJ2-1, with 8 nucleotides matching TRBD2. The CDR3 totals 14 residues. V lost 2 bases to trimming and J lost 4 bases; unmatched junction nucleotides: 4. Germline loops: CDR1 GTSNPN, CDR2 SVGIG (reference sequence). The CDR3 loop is CAWSYGGRYNEQFF. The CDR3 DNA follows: TGTGCCTGGAGTTACGGCGGGAGGTACAATGAGCAGTTCTTC.

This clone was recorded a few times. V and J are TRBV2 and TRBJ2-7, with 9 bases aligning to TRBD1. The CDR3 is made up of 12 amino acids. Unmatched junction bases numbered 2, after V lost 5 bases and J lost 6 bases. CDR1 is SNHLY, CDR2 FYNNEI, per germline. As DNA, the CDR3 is TGTGCCAGCAGTCAGACAGGGGGCGAGCAGTACTTC. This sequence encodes CASSQTGGEQYF.

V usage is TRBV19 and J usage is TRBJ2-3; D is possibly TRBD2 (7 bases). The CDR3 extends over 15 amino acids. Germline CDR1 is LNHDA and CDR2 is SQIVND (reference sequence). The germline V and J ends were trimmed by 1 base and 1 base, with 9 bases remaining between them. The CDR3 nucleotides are TGTGCCAGTAGTATAGGGGAGGGGGGCACAGATACGCAGTATTTT. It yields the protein CASSIGEGGTDTQYF.

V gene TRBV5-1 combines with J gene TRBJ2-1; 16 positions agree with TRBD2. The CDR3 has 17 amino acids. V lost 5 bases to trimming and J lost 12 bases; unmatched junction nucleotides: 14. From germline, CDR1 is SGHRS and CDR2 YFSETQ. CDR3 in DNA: TGCGCCAGCAGTCTCGGGACTAGCGGGAGGGTCGTCGGGGGGCAGTTCTTC. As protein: CASSLGTSGRVVGGQFF.

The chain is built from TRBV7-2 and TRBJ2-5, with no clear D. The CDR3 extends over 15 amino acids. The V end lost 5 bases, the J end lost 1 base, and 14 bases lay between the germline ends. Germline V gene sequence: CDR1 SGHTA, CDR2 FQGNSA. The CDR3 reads CASSLPWGSQETQYF. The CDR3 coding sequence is TGTGCCAGCAGCCTCCCTTGGGGTAGCCAAGAGACCCAGTACTTC.

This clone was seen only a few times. The CDR3 loop reads CASSPTLDEQFF. In DNA form, the CDR3 reads TGTGCCAGCAGCCCTACGCTCGATGAGCAGTTCTTC. This chain uses TRBV7-8 with TRBJ2-1; no firm D call. Germline values: CDR1 SGHVS, CDR2 FQNEAQ. Trimming took 5 bases from V and 8 from J, leaving 10 bases between them. CDR3 size: 12 residues.

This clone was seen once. The CDR3 sequence is CSVEPGGNQPQHF. The CDR3 DNA is TGCAGCGTAGAGCCTGGGGGCAATCAGCCCCAGCATTTT. The V and J genes are TRBV29-1 and TRBJ1-5, with D unresolved. The length of the CDR3 is 13 residues. CDR1 is SQVTM, CDR2 ANQGSEA, per germline. Trimming cost V 6 bases and J 2 bases, with 11 bases left between them.

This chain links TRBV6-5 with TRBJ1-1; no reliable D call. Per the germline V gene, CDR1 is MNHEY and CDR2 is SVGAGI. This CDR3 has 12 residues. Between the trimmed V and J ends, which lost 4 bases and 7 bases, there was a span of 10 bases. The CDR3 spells CASSSTRSEAFF. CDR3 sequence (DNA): TGTGCCAGCAGTTCCACTCGGAGTGAAGCTTTCTTT.

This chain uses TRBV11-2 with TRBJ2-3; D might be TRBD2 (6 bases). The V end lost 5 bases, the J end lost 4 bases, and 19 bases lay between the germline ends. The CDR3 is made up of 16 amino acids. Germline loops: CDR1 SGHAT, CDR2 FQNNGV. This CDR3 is CASSPRHRESSDTQYF. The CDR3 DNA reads TGTGCCAGCAGCCCGCGCCACCGGGAGTCGTCAGATACGCAGTATTTT.

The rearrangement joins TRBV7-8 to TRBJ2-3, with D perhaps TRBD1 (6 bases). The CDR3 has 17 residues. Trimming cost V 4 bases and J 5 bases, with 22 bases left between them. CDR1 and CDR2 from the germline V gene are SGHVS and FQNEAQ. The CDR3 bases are TGTGCCAGCAGCTCACCCCCCGGGACAAGGGCTCGAGATACGCAGTATTTT. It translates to CASSSPPGTRARDTQYF.

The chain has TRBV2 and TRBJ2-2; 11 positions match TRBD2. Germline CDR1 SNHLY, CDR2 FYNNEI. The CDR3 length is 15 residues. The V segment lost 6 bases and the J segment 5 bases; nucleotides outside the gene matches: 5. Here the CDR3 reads CASSPRTSGTGELFF. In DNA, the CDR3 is TGTGCCAGCAGCCCCCGGACTAGCGGGACCGGGGAGCTGTTTTTT.

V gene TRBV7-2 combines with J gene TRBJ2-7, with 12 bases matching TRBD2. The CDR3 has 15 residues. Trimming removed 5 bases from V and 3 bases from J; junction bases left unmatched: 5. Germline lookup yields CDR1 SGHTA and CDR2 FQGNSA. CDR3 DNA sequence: TGTGCCAGCAGCGAACGGGGACTAGCGGGCTACGAGCAGTACTTC. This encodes CASSERGLAGYEQYF.

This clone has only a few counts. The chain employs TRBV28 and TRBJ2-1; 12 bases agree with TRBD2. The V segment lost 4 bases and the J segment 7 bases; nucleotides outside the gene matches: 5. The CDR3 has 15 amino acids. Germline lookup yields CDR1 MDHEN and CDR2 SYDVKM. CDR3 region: CASSSTSGSRNEQFF. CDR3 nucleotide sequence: TGTGCCAGCAGTTCGACTAGCGGGAGTAGGAATGAGCAGTTCTTC.

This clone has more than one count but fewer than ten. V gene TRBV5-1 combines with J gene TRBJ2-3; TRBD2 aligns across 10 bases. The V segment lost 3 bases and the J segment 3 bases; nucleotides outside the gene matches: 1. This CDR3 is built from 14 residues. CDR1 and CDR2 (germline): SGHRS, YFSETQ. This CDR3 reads CASSSGLATDTQYF. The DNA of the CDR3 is TGCGCCAGCAGCTCGGGACTAGCGACAGATACGCAGTATTTT. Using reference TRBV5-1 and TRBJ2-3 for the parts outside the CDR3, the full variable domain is KAGVTQTPRYLIKTRGQQVTLSCSPISGHRSVSWYQQTPGQGLQFLFEYFSETQRNKGNFPGRFSGRQFSNSRSEMNVSTLELGDSALYLCASSSGLATDTQYFGPGTRLTVL.

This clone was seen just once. This chain's CDR3 is CASSFGGQLSTEAFF. The CDR3 nucleotides are TGCGCCAGCAGCTTCGGGGGGCAGTTGAGCACTGAAGCTTTCTTT. The rearrangement joins TRBV5-1 to TRBJ1-1; TRBD1 is a possible D gene (6 bases). The V gene's germline CDR1 is SGHRS and CDR2 YFSETQ. The length of the CDR3 is 15 residues. Trimming cost V 2 bases and J 4 bases, with 15 bases left between them.

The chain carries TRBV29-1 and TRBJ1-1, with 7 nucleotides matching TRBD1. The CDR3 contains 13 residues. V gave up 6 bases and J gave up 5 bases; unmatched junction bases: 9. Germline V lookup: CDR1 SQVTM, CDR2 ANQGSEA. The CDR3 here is CSVERDSGTEAFF. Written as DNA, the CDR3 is TGCAGCGTCGAACGGGACAGTGGGACTGAAGCTTTCTTT.

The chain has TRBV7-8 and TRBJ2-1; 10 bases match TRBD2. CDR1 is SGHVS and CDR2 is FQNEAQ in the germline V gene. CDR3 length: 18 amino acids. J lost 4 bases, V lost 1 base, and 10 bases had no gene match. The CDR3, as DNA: TGTGCCAGCAGCTTAGTGGCTAGCGGGAGCGTCCAGTACAATGAGCAGTTCTTC. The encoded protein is CASSLVASGSVQYNEQFF. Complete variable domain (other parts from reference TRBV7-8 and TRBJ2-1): GAGVSQSPRYKVAKRGQDVALRCDPISGHVSLFWYQQALGQGPEFLTYFQNEAQLDKSGLPSDRFFAERPEGSVSTLKIQRTQQEDSAVYLCASSLVASGSVQYNEQFFGPGTRLTVL.

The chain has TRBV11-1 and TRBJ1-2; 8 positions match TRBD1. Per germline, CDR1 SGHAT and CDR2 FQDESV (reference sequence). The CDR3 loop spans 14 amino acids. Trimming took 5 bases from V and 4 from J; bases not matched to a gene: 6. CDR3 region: CASSPRTGIYGYTF. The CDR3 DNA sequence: TGTGCCAGCAGCCCCCGGACAGGGATCTATGGCTACACCTTC.